This entry describes one T cell receptor (beta chain). Its antigen remains unknown. The data stem from a study of blood T cells in healthy people across ages. The CDR3 covers 15 residues. Looked up from germline, CDR1 is SGHAT and CDR2 is FQNNGV. Trimming removed 2 bases from V and 2 bases from J, with 13 bases in between. Findings of the study overall: A strong correlation was found between TCR beta diversity and the percentage of naive T cells. Compared with aged donors, long-lived donors showed fewer expanded clones, suggesting selection.

The authors ran a second PCR of about 7 to 12 cycles using a sample-barcoded 5' primer and a J-beta primer mix. MiXCR was run by TCRdb on the 5' RACE reads, yielding one entry per CDR3 protein. The sample records about a million distinct CDR3 sequences, approximately 50% being singletons. The chain is built from TRBV11-2 and TRBJ2-7, with no clear D. This TCR derives from a woman aged 55-69 years in good health. The material sequenced was blood. The CDR3 coding sequence is TGTGCCAGCAGCTTAACCCCTGCCCGCGCCTACGAGCAGTACTTC. Protein: CASSLTPARAYEQYF. The full variable domain, rest sourced from reference TRBV11-2 and TRBJ2-7, is EAGVAQSPRYKIIEKRQSVAFWCNPISGHATLYWYQQILGQGPKLLIQFQNNGVVDDSQLPKDRFSAERLKGVDSTLKIQPAKLEDSAVYLCASSLTPARAYEQYFGPGTRLTVT.